Below, 25 T cell receptor beta chains from the same sample are listed, as sequenced in a study of OX40 agonist ivuxolimab in advanced cancers. Measured with immunoSEQ multiplex PCR; TCRdb has only the in-frame clones, and not every one. Of some 82,000 clones in the sample, about 91% were seen once. This specimen was CD4+ or CD8+ T cells sorted from blood, taken in a trial of the OX40 agonist ivuxolimab. The receptors here all came from an adult with an advanced solid tumor such as melanoma, head and neck, liver or kidney cancer.

The chain uses TRBV7-9 and TRBJ2-4; TRBD2 aligns across 8 bases. CDR1 SEHNR and CDR2 FQNEAQ come from the germline V gene (reference sequence). This CDR3 has 12 residues. CDR3 residues: CALAGAKNIQYF. For the CDR3, the DNA is TGTGCTCTAGCGGGAGCCAAAAACATTCAGTACTTC.

The rearrangement uses TRBV6-1 and TRBJ1-5; D not certain. Deletions cut 4 bases from V and 1 base from J, with 14 bases between. The CDR3 covers 16 residues. Germline V gene lookup returns CDR1 MNHNS and CDR2 SASEGT. The CDR3 coding sequence is TGTGCCAGCAGTGTATATGGCAGCCCCAGCAATCAGCCCCAGCATTTT. Translation: CASSVYGSPSNQPQHF.

The sample holds a few counts of this clone. This sequence joins TRBV10-1 and TRBJ2-1, with 9 positions matching TRBD2. Germline loops: CDR1 WNHNN, CDR2 SYGVQD (reference sequence). The CDR3 sequence is 16 residues long. V lost 3 bases and J lost 5; bases outside the gene matches: 8. The CDR3 nucleotides read TGCGCCAGCAGTGACCCGGGACTAGCAGAAGACAATGAGCAGTTCTTC. Translated, it gives CASSDPGLAEDNEQFF.

This chain connects TRBV18 to TRBJ1-2; D uncertain. The germline V gene encodes CDR1 KGHSH and CDR2 LQKENI. The CDR3 has 14 residues. Trimming took 3 bases from V and 4 from J, leaving 12 bases between them. CDR3 sequence: CASSPGESGYGYTF. DNA for the CDR3: TGTGCCAGCTCACCCGGGGAGTCGGGCTATGGCTACACCTTC.

J is TRBJ1-4 and V is TRBV10-3; perhaps TRBD1 as D (5 bases). The CDR3 is 15 amino acids. The germline gives CDR1 ENHRY, CDR2 SYGVKD. Trimming pared 6 bases from V and 6 bases from J, leaving 17 bases between. CDR3 DNA sequence: TGTGCCATCAGGTCCTCCGGGACTACTGATGAAAAACTGTTTTTT. Its protein is CAIRSSGTTDEKLFF.

This sequence joins TRBV28 and TRBJ2-5, with D uncertain. V lost 8 bases, J lost 0 bases, and 4 bases lay in between. Germline CDR1 and CDR2: MDHEN and SYDVKM. The CDR3 is made up of 11 amino acids. DNA for the CDR3: TGTGCCAGCGGGAACCAAGAGACCCAGTACTTC. Translating it yields CASGNQETQYF.

This clone was counted only a few times. V usage is TRBV19 and J usage is TRBJ2-7, with TRBD1 as a possible D gene (6 bases). The CDR3 is 13 amino acids. V was clipped by 6 bases and J by 0 bases, with 9 bases between them. CDR1 and CDR2 from the germline V gene are LNHDA and SQIVND (reference sequence). The CDR3 nucleotides are TGTGCCAGTAGACGGGACATCTCCTACGAGCAGTACTTC. Amino acids: CASRRDISYEQYF.

The CDR3 DNA reads as TGCAGCAGCAGGGGGCAAGCAGATACGCAGTATTTT. Its translation: CSSRGQADTQYF. This sequence joins TRBV29-1 and TRBJ2-3, with 8 nucleotides matching TRBD1. The CDR3 runs to 12 residues. V was clipped by 8 bases and J by 4 bases; unmatched bases: 5. CDR1 and CDR2 (germline): SQVTM, ANQGSEA.

This rearrangement joins TRBV19 to TRBJ1-2, with D possibly TRBD1 on 5 matching bases. The germline V and J ends were trimmed by 8 bases and 4 bases, with 14 bases remaining between them. The CDR3 runs to 13 residues. In germline, CDR1 is LNHDA, CDR2 SQIVND (reference sequence). The CDR3 region is CASYTRAGYGYTF. CDR3 coding DNA: TGTGCCAGTTACACCAGGGCTGGCTATGGCTACACCTTC.

This clone was seen more than once but under ten times. The V gene is TRBV9, the J gene TRBJ1-1; 9 bases align to TRBD1. This CDR3 region has 16 residues. V trimming: 3 bases; J trimming: 0 bases; junction bases outside the gene matches: 6. CDR1 SGDLS and CDR2 YYNGEE come from the germline V gene. The CDR3: CASSGTGEGMNTEAFF. The CDR3 DNA reads as TGTGCCAGCAGCGGGACAGGGGAGGGAATGAACACTGAAGCTTTCTTT.

The chain joins TRBV20-1 to TRBJ2-5; a weak D match, TRBD2 (5 bases). The CDR3 totals 11 residues. Per germline, CDR1 DFQATT and CDR2 SNEGSKA (reference sequence). V gave up 6 bases and J gave up 5 bases, with 10 bases separating them. The CDR3 here is CSAGKGETQYF. DNA of the CDR3: TGCAGTGCCGGGAAAGGGGAGACCCAGTACTTC.

V gene TRBV5-1 combines with J gene TRBJ2-1; TRBD1 aligns across 8 bases. This CDR3 contains 15 residues. Trimming at V came to 0 bases and at J to 9 bases, leaving 8 bases not matched to a gene. Germline V gene data show CDR1 as SGHRS and CDR2 as YFSETQ. In nucleotides, the CDR3 is TGCGCCAGCAGCTTGGCCCCAGGGGGCCTGGGTGAGCAGTTCTTC. This encodes CASSLAPGGLGEQFF.

The chain carries TRBV9 and TRBJ1-4, with D perhaps matching TRBD1 (5 bases). Deletions cut 4 bases from V and 8 bases from J, with 12 bases between. This CDR3 has 13 residues. Per the germline V gene, CDR1 is SGDLS and CDR2 is YYNGEE. CDR3 sequence reads: CASSPGLTEKLFF. Written as DNA, the CDR3 is TGTGCCAGCAGCCCAGGGCTAACAGAAAAACTGTTTTTT.

This sequence joins TRBV2 and TRBJ2-4; D unclear. The germline CDR1 and CDR2 sequences are SNHLY and FYNNEI. This CDR3 comprises 14 residues. V was clipped by 5 bases and J by 0 bases, with 8 bases between them. CDR3 region: CASSLGLAKNIQYF. CDR3 in DNA: TGTGCCAGCAGTCTCGGGTTAGCCAAAAACATTCAGTACTTC.

The chain recombines TRBV18 with TRBJ1-3, with TRBD1 identical over 7 bases. The length of the CDR3 is 13 residues. V lost 6 bases to trimming and J lost 4 bases; unmatched junction nucleotides: 3. Germline V lookup: CDR1 KGHSH, CDR2 LQKENI. In DNA, the CDR3 is TGTGCCAGCTCTCCGGGACAGGGAAACACCATATATTTT. Translated: CASSPGQGNTIYF.

The V and J genes are TRBV4-1 and TRBJ2-3; 10 bases fit TRBD2. Looked up from germline, CDR1 is MGHRA and CDR2 is YSYEKL. The V gene end was trimmed by 0 bases and the J gene end by 4 bases; junction bases not matched to a gene: 4. The CDR3 length is 16 residues. CDR3 DNA: TGCGCCAGCAGCCAAGAGTGGCTAGCGGGAGCAGATACGCAGTATTTT. It translates to CASSQEWLAGADTQYF.

This clone came up once. The chain is built from TRBV7-2 and TRBJ2-2, with D uncertain. The V end lost 5 bases, the J end lost 1 base, and 11 bases lay between the germline ends. Germline CDR1 SGHTA, CDR2 FQGNSA. The CDR3 contains 15 residues. The CDR3 reads CASSPPTKNTGELFF. CDR3 nucleotides: TGTGCCAGCAGCCCGCCGACAAAGAACACCGGGGAGCTGTTTTTT.

The J gene is TRBJ2-2, the V gene TRBV28; TRBD2 agrees at 8 bases. The trim removed 4 bases at V and 5 bases at J, leaving 12 bases unmatched. From germline, CDR1 is MDHEN and CDR2 SYDVKM. The CDR3 contains 17 residues. The CDR3 spells CASSSQGGGRWTGELFF. The CDR3 DNA reads TGTGCCAGCAGTTCACAGGGCGGCGGGAGGTGGACCGGGGAGCTGTTTTTT.

The chain is built from TRBV10-3 and TRBJ1-1, with D unresolved. The V gene lost 10 bases and the J gene lost 0 bases, with 15 bases spanning the gap. Germline V gives CDR1 ENHRY, CDR2 SYGVKD. The CDR3 runs 14 residues. For the CDR3, the DNA is TGTGCCAGCAACAGCCTATCCATGAACACTGAAGCTTTCTTT. It translates to CASNSLSMNTEAFF.

The rearrangement joins TRBV12-5 to TRBJ2-2; perhaps TRBD1 as D (5 bases). CDR1 and CDR2 from the germline V gene are LGHNT and FRNRAP. The CDR3 consists of 14 residues. V lost 2 bases, J lost 4 bases, and 8 bases lay in between. CDR3 loop: CASGLSRVTGELFF. CDR3 coding DNA: TGTGCTAGTGGTTTGAGCAGGGTCACCGGGGAGCTGTTTTTT.

The chain links TRBV9 to TRBJ2-7, with 16 nucleotides matching TRBD2. Germline CDR1 reads SGDLS; CDR2 reads YYNGEE. The CDR3 spans 20 residues. V lost 0 bases, J lost 7 bases, and 16 bases stayed unmatched. DNA for the CDR3: TGTGCCAGCAGCGTAGTGCATAGCGGGACTAGCGGGAGGGCAGGGGTAGAGCAGTACTTC. Translated, it gives CASSVVHSGTSGRAGVEQYF.

The V call is TRBV27, the J call TRBJ2-5, with 7 bases identical to TRBD1. From germline, CDR1 is MNHEY and CDR2 SMNVEV (reference sequence). The ends lost 3 bases at V and 3 bases at J; junction bases unmatched: 10. The CDR3 sequence is 16 residues long. CDR3 loop: CASSFNALTGEETQYF. CDR3 nucleotide sequence: TGTGCCAGCAGTTTTAACGCTCTAACAGGGGAAGAGACCCAGTACTTC.

The chain joins TRBV27 to TRBJ1-1; D call uncertain. The germline V gene has CDR1 MNHEY and CDR2 SMNVEV (reference sequence). This CDR3 spans 12 amino acids. V dropped 6 bases and J dropped 5 bases, with 10 bases sitting between them. CDR3 sequence reads: CASRLGKTEAFF. The CDR3 DNA reads TGTGCCAGCAGGCTAGGGAAAACTGAAGCTTTCTTT.

The rearrangement uses TRBV6-5 and TRBJ2-6; 7 bases fit TRBD2. CDR1 and CDR2 from the germline V gene are MNHEY and SVGAGI. The CDR3 runs 15 residues. Trimming cost V 5 bases and J 0 bases; bases outside gene matches: 1. CDR3 bases: TGTGCCAGCAGTCGCGGGGGCTCTGGGGCCAACGTCCTGACTTTC. Protein product: CASSRGGSGANVLTF.

The chain joins TRBV25-1 to TRBJ2-3; the D is unclear. The germline V gene has CDR1 MGHDK and CDR2 SYGVNS. V lost 5 bases, J lost 3 bases, and 15 bases lay in between. This CDR3 region has 15 residues. The CDR3 spells CASSRLMRGTDTQYF. DNA for the CDR3: TGTGCCAGCAGTCGTCTCATGCGTGGAACAGATACGCAGTATTTT.